This T cell receptor beta chain was observed in a study of control samples from healthy donors and cancer patients. Produced via immunoSEQ multiplex PCR; TCRdb's table is partial and in-frame only. The profile shows 76,000 or so clones, roughly 89% of them singletons. The CDR3 runs to 14 residues. The V gene lost 1 base and the J gene lost 2 bases, with 8 bases spanning the gap. The germline V gene has CDR1 LGHNA and CDR2 YSLEER. The TCR sequence derives from a woman in her forties or fifties with colorectal cancer. The chain combines TRBV4-3 with TRBJ2-5; D could derive from TRBD1 or TRBD2 (5 bases each). Sequencing input: PBMCs. Here the CDR3 DNA reads TGCGCCAGCAGCCAAGTTGGGGGACAAGAGACCCAGTACTTC. This translates into CASSQVGGQETQYF.